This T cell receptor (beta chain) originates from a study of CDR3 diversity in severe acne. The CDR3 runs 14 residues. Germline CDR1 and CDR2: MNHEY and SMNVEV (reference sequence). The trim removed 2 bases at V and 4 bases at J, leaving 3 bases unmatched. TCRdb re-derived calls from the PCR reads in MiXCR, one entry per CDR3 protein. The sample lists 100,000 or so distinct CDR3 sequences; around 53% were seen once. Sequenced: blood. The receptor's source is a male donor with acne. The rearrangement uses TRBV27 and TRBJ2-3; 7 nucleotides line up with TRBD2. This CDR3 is CASSLAGAADTQYF. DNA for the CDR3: TGTGCCAGCAGTTTAGCGGGAGCGGCAGATACGCAGTATTTT.